This T cell receptor (beta chain) was identified in a study of T cell responses to AZD1222 COVID-19 vaccine. Libraries were prepared by immunoSEQ multiplex PCR; TCRdb keeps only in-frame clonotypes and omits some of them. Of about 70,000 clones in the sample, nearly 90% are singletons; the top ten hold 1% to 1.5%. CDR3 length: 14 residues. The germline CDR1 and CDR2 sequences are SGHDT and YYEEEE. V was cut by 0 bases and J by 6 bases, with 10 bases left in between. The TCR comes from an adult who received the AZD1222 COVID-19 vaccine. This sample comprised peripheral blood, obtained 28 days after the second AZD1222 dose. The chain combines TRBV5-6 with TRBJ1-5, with a possible D match to TRBD1 (5 bases). The CDR3 is CASSLARGGQPQHF. As DNA, the CDR3 is TGTGCCAGCAGCTTGGCCCGGGGGGGTCAGCCCCAGCATTTT. The full variable domain, rest sourced from reference TRBV5-6 and TRBJ1-5, is DAGVTQSPTHLIKTRGQQVTLRCSPKSGHDTVSWYQQALGQGPQFIFQYYEEEERQRGNFPDRFSGHQFPNYSSELNVNALLLGDSALYLCASSLARGGQPQHFGDGTRLSIL.